The 11 T cell receptor beta chains in this list originate from one sample, sequenced in a study of a mutant IDH1 vaccine in newly diagnosed glioma. For these receptors, no antigen is known. Time point described: week 35, safety follow-up. Each dose of the vaccine consisted of 300 ug of mutant IDH1 20-mer peptide, with topical imiquimod. Only in-frame clones appear in the TCRdb table, and some are missing; sequencing was by immunoSEQ multiplex PCR. There are roughly 69,000 clones in the sample; 70% to 90% occur only once, and about 2% lies in the top ten. The sequenced sample was PBMCs, obtained from a glioma patient whose treatment included an IDH1 peptide vaccine. Receptors were obtained from a young man with glioma.

This rearrangement joins TRBV28 to TRBJ2-3; D perhaps matches TRBD2 (6 bases). The CDR3 totals 15 residues. V lost 2 bases to trimming and J lost 2 bases, with 11 bases between them. Germline V CDR1 and CDR2: MDHEN, SYDVKM. CDR3 residues: CASSLGGTNTDTQYF. The CDR3 nucleotides are TGTGCCAGCAGTTTAGGCGGGACCAACACAGATACGCAGTATTTT. The full variable domain, its missing parts supplied by reference TRBV28 and TRBJ2-3, is DVKVTQSSRYLVKRTGEKVFLECVQDMDHENMFWYRQDPGLGLRLIYFSYDVKMKEKGDIPEGYSVSREKKERFSLILESASTNQTSMYLCASSLGGTNTDTQYFGPGTRLTVL.

To note about this clone: The same CDR3 arises from other DNA sequences in this sample as well. J is TRBJ2-7 and V is TRBV5-1, with TRBD1 identical over 7 bases. After removal of 0 bases from V and 2 bases from J, the junction contained 2 bases not matched to a gene. Germline V gene data show CDR1 as SGHRS and CDR2 as YFSETQ. CDR3 length: 14 amino acids. The CDR3 DNA is TGCGCCAGCAGCTTGGCCGGGACAGCCTACGAGCAGTACTTC. It yields the protein CASSLAGTAYEQYF.

The J gene is TRBJ2-7, the V gene TRBV11-2; the D gene could be TRBD1 or TRBD2 (5 bases each). This CDR3 is 14 amino acids long. Germline CDR1 SGHAT, CDR2 FQNNGV. Trimming removed 3 bases from V and 1 base from J, with 10 bases in between. This CDR3 reads CASSLGWGSYEQYF. CDR3 sequence (DNA): TGTGCCAGCAGCTTGGGTTGGGGGTCCTACGAGCAGTACTTC. Full variable domain (missing parts from reference TRBV11-2 and TRBJ2-7): EAGVAQSPRYKIIEKRQSVAFWCNPISGHATLYWYQQILGQGPKLLIQFQNNGVVDDSQLPKDRFSAERLKGVDSTLKIQPAKLEDSAVYLCASSLGWGSYEQYFGPGTRLTVT.

This chain links TRBV7-8 with TRBJ2-7; D unclear. V was clipped by 3 bases and J by 4 bases, with 4 bases between them. The CDR3 spans 11 residues. Germline V gene sequence: CDR1 SGHVS, CDR2 FQNEAQ. The CDR3 region is CASSFRYEQYF. DNA of the CDR3: TGTGCCAGCAGCTTCAGATACGAGCAGTACTTC.

The J gene is TRBJ1-2, the V gene TRBV30, with a tentative D call TRBD1 (5 bases). The length of the CDR3 is 15 residues. Germline CDR1 and CDR2: GTSNPN and SVGIG (reference sequence). V was trimmed by 4 bases and J by 0 bases, leaving 15 bases between them. CDR3 nucleotide sequence: TGTGCCTGGACGTCACGGGGCGCGACTAACTATGGCTACACCTTC. As protein: CAWTSRGATNYGYTF.

The chain has TRBV7-9 and TRBJ1-2, with TRBD1 identical over 8 bases. Germline CDR1 SEHNR, CDR2 FQNEAQ (reference sequence). J lost 8 bases, V lost 5 bases, and 10 bases had no gene match. The CDR3 has 14 residues. CDR3 sequence: CASSPPGQGRGYTF. The CDR3 nucleotides are TGTGCCAGCAGCCCACCCGGACAGGGCCGCGGCTACACCTTC.

The rearrangement links TRBV7-2 to TRBJ2-5, with TRBD2 matching over 15 bases. CDR1 and CDR2 from the germline V gene are SGHTA and FQGNSA. With 4 bases clipped from V and 5 bases from J, the junction kept 11 bases outside the gene matches. The CDR3 spans 18 residues. CDR3 sequence: CASSSGLAGGRIRETQYF. CDR3 DNA sequence: TGTGCCAGCAGCTCGGGACTAGCGGGGGGCCGGATCCGGGAGACCCAGTACTTC.

V and J are TRBV7-8 and TRBJ1-1; tentative D call: TRBD1 (5 bases). The germline V gene has CDR1 SGHVS and CDR2 FQNEAQ. This CDR3 contains 15 residues. Trimming took 0 bases from V and 6 from J, leaving 14 bases between them. The CDR3 bases are TGTGCCAGCAGCTTAGCGCAAAGGGGACGGTCTGAAGCTTTCTTT. This sequence encodes CASSLAQRGRSEAFF. Based on the CDR3 plus reference TRBV7-8 and TRBJ1-1, the full variable domain is GAGVSQSPRYKVAKRGQDVALRCDPISGHVSLFWYQQALGQGPEFLTYFQNEAQLDKSGLPSDRFFAERPEGSVSTLKIQRTQQEDSAVYLCASSLAQRGRSEAFFGQGTRLTVV.

The chain joins TRBV4-1 to TRBJ2-7; 7 positions match TRBD1. V was pared by 1 base and J by 2 bases, with 5 bases of the junction left unmatched. Per the germline V gene, CDR1 is MGHRA and CDR2 is YSYEKL. CDR3 length equals 15 residues. CDR3 amino acids: CASSQGGTAPYEQYF. For the CDR3, the DNA is TGCGCCAGCAGCCAAGGGGGGACAGCCCCCTACGAGCAGTACTTC.

This clone was seen only once. The rearrangement uses TRBV27 and TRBJ1-5; 8 bases are a match to TRBD1. This CDR3 is 15 amino acids long. CDR1 is MNHEY and CDR2 is SMNVEV in the germline V gene (reference sequence). V lost 4 bases, J lost 3 bases, and 5 bases stayed unmatched. In nucleotides, the CDR3 is TGTGCCAGCAGTTACGGGACAGGATACAATCAGCCCCAGCATTTT. Residues: CASSYGTGYNQPQHF.

The count of this clone is one. V gene TRBV4-1 combines with J gene TRBJ2-1; 15 bases agree with TRBD2. Trimming removed 2 bases from V and 7 bases from J; junction bases left unmatched: 3. The germline CDR1 and CDR2 sequences are MGHRA and YSYEKL. This CDR3 contains 16 residues. Here the CDR3 DNA reads TGCGCCAGCAGCCAACGGACTAGCGGGGGGGCGAATGAGCAGTTCTTC. It encodes CASSQRTSGGANEQFF.